The following is a T cell receptor beta chain sequence with its context. The sample belongs to a study of cytomegalovirus exposure and HLA in healthy donors. Germline V gene lookup returns CDR1 LNHDA and CDR2 SQIVND (reference sequence). V shed 5 bases, J shed 3 bases, and the junction held 10 bases outside the gene matches. This CDR3 is built from 15 residues. Primers for the PCR totalled 60 Vbeta and 13 Jbeta. Libraries were prepared by immunoSEQ multiplex PCR; TCRdb keeps only in-frame clonotypes and omits some of them. The sample contains 150,000 to 200,000 clones, roughly 80% of which appear only once.

Sequencing used PBMCs. This TCR was recovered from a woman between 35 and 50 years old in good health and CMV-seronegative. V gene TRBV19 combines with J gene TRBJ2-7; 7 bases agree with TRBD1. In nucleotides, the CDR3 is TGTGCCAGTAGTTCACAGAGGGGGCAAGTCTACGAGCAGTACTTC. It encodes CASSSQRGQVYEQYF.